The 10 T cell receptor beta chains presented below share a single source sample, sequenced in a study of T cell repertoires in cytomegalovirus infection. Their antigens are not known. TCRdb called the reads again in MiXCR, with one record for every CDR3 protein. The sample shows hundreds of thousands of distinct CDR3 sequences, around a third of them seen only once. This specimen consisted of cultured PBMCs, obtained from culture after CMV antigen stimulation. The source is a human donor in good health (CMV status not recorded). Some clones in this sample may be carry-over from other donors' samples.

J is TRBJ2-4 and V is TRBV3-1; D remains unclear. Trimming removed 4 bases at V and 8 bases at J, with 15 bases between. CDR1 is LGHDT and CDR2 is YNNKEL in the germline V gene (reference sequence). The CDR3 sequence is 14 residues long. CDR3 in amino acids: CASSLSAGSDIQYF. For the CDR3, the DNA is TGTGCCAGCAGCCTAAGCGCAGGATCGGACATTCAGTACTTC.

This clonotype was counted many times. The rearrangement links TRBV7-8 to TRBJ2-7; 7 positions agree with TRBD1. Germline V lookup: CDR1 SGHVS, CDR2 FQNEAQ. The trim removed 5 bases at V and 9 bases at J, leaving 10 bases unmatched. The length of the CDR3 is 13 residues. CDR3 DNA: TGTGCCAGCAGCCTCCGGGGACAGTATGGGCAGTACTTC. It specifies CASSLRGQYGQYF.

Note on this clonotype: The conserved phenylalanine or tryptophan is not found at the CDR3 terminus, so this likely reflects a read error. V and J are TRBV6-5 and TRBJ2-3, with D possibly matching TRBD2 (6 bases). Trimming shortened V by 5 bases and J by 3 bases, and 18 bases separated the two germline ends. From germline, CDR1 is MNHEY and CDR2 SVGAGI. The CDR3 has 16 amino acids. CDR3 in amino acids: CASSPRGLPSTDTQYL. Written as DNA, the CDR3 is TGTGCCAGCAGTCCACGGGGACTTCCTTCTACAGATACGCAGTATTTA.

At least ten counts were recorded for this clonotype. The rearrangement joins TRBV7-6 to TRBJ2-5; no clear D. In germline, CDR1 is SGHVS, CDR2 FNYEAQ. The germline V and J ends were trimmed by 5 bases and 2 bases, with 6 bases remaining between them. The CDR3 runs 12 residues. In nucleotides, the CDR3 is TGTGCCAGCAGCACCCGACAAGAGACCCAGTACTTC. Its protein product is CASSTRQETQYF.

The genes are TRBV7-2 and TRBJ2-1, with D perhaps TRBD1 or TRBD2 (5 bases each). The CDR3 has 16 amino acids. The V and J ends lost 3 bases and 8 bases respectively, with 20 bases between them. Germline V lookup: CDR1 SGHTA, CDR2 FQGNSA. In nucleotides, the CDR3 is TGTGCCAGCAGCTTTGCCGGGACGCTAGGGTTAGATGAGCAGTTCTTC. Translated: CASSFAGTLGLDEQFF.

The chain is built from TRBV27 and TRBJ1-4; TRBD1 aligns across 7 bases. Trimming cost V 5 bases and J 2 bases; bases outside gene matches: 14. This CDR3 has 18 residues. Germline V lookup: CDR1 MNHEY, CDR2 SMNVEV (reference sequence). The CDR3 here is CASSRRRGLLVTNEKLFF. In nucleotides, the CDR3 is TGTGCCAGCAGTCGGCGGAGGGGGCTCTTGGTTACTAATGAAAAACTGTTTTTT.

The rearrangement links TRBV20-1 to TRBJ2-7, with D uncertain. This CDR3 has 14 residues. V lost 6 bases and J 2 bases, leaving 17 bases between the germline ends. Germline V gene data show CDR1 as DFQATT and CDR2 as SNEGSKA (reference sequence). The CDR3 region is CSARFGVRPYEQYF. For the CDR3, the DNA is TGCAGTGCGAGGTTCGGAGTACGCCCCTACGAGCAGTACTTC.

This clonotype was found many times. The V gene is TRBV12-3 or TRBV12-4, the J gene TRBJ2-1, with a tentative D call TRBD2 (5 bases). The CDR3 sequence is 13 residues long. Trimming left V 5 bases short and J 2 bases short, with 7 bases between. This CDR3 reads CASSIGAYNEQFF. CDR3 nucleotide sequence: TGTGCCAGCAGTATCGGGGCCTACAATGAGCAGTTCTTC.

This clonotype was seen a few times. V and J are TRBV5-1 and TRBJ2-3; possibly TRBD2 for D (6 bases). The V end was cut by 8 bases, the J end by 2 bases, with 9 bases between. The germline gives CDR1 SGHRS, CDR2 YFSETQ. The CDR3 runs to 12 residues. In nucleotides, the CDR3 is TGCGCCAGTTGGACTAACACAGATACGCAGTATTTT. This gives the protein CASWTNTDTQYF.

The table lists this clonotype with many counts. This chain connects TRBV7-2 to TRBJ2-3; D is possibly TRBD1 or TRBD2 (6 bases each). V lost 1 base, J lost 2 bases, and 13 bases lay in between. The CDR3 sequence is 16 residues long. Germline V gives CDR1 SGHTA, CDR2 FQGNSA. This CDR3 is CASSLEGGRNTDTQYF. In DNA form, the CDR3 reads TGTGCCAGCAGCTTAGAAGGGGGGAGGAACACAGATACGCAGTATTTT.